What follows are 19 T cell receptor beta chains derived from one specimen sequenced in a study of breast tumors, draining lymph nodes, adjacent tissues. One entry per CDR3 protein results from TCRdb running MiXCR on the multiplex PCR reads. Found here are approximately 130,000 distinct CDR3 sequences, about 20% of them singletons; the top ten hold roughly 2.4%. Samples came from axillary lymph nodes draining the breast cancer. Input material: axillary lymph node tissue. The receptor source for this set is a female donor with breast cancer. Some clones in this sample may be carry-over from other donors' samples.

With respect to this clonotype: With a much larger clone just one base away, this may be a read error. This rearrangement joins TRBV5-5 to TRBJ2-5; no clear D gene. V was trimmed by 5 bases and J by 0 bases, leaving 17 bases between them. Germline assignment: CDR1 SGHKS and CDR2 YYEKEE (reference sequence). This CDR3 has 16 residues. The CDR3 DNA reads TGTGCCAGCAGAAATCGCCCATTAAACCACCAAGAGACCCAGTACTTC. This codes for CASRNRPLNHQETQYF.

With regard to this clonotype: A much bigger clone sits one base away, suggesting this may be a read error. The chain has TRBV2 and TRBJ1-2; D not resolved. Between the trimmed V and J ends, which lost 3 bases and 7 bases, there was a span of 15 bases. Per germline, CDR1 SNHLY and CDR2 FYNNEI. CDR3 length: 14 amino acids. The DNA for the CDR3 is TGTGCCAGCAGTGATGAGAGGGAAGGGTGTGGCTACACCTTC. Its protein is CASSDEREGCGYTF. The full variable domain, its missing parts supplied by reference TRBV2 and TRBJ1-2, is EPEVTQTPSHQVTQMGQEVILRCVPISNHLYFYWYRQILGQKVEFLVSFYNNEISEKSEIFDDQFSVERPDGSNFTLKIRSTKLEDSAMYFCASSDEREGCGYTFGSGTRLTVV.

This clonotype was recorded many times. The chain combines TRBV20-1 with TRBJ1-2, with D unclear. Germline values: CDR1 DFQATT, CDR2 SNEGSKA (reference sequence). The V end lost 1 base, the J end lost 4 bases, and 16 bases lay between the germline ends. This CDR3 comprises 15 residues. CDR3 in DNA: TGCAGTGCTAGAGGGACCTCTACCCTTTTCTATGGCTACACCTTC. Its protein is CSARGTSTLFYGYTF.

This clonotype was observed at least ten times. This chain joins TRBV20-1 and TRBJ1-6; D gene unclear. The V and J ends lost 0 bases and 8 bases respectively, with 11 bases between them. The CDR3 sequence is 14 residues long. Germline V CDR1 and CDR2: DFQATT, SNEGSKA (reference sequence). This CDR3 reads CSARDFMGDSPLHF. Here the CDR3 DNA reads TGCAGTGCTAGAGATTTTATGGGCGATTCACCCCTCCACTTT.

This clonotype was recorded many times. This chain's CDR3 is CASSYSNGPYEQYF. The CDR3 nucleotides read TGTGCCAGCAGTTACTCGAATGGCCCGTACGAGCAGTACTTC. This chain connects TRBV6-5 to TRBJ2-7; D is uncertain. V lost 0 bases and J lost 4, with 10 bases in between. The CDR3 loop spans 14 amino acids. Germline V gene data show CDR1 as MNHEY and CDR2 as SVGAGI.

In its sample, this clonotype was seen many times. The rearrangement uses TRBV5-1 and TRBJ2-7; 8 bases align to TRBD1. Germline CDR1 SGHRS, CDR2 YFSETQ. V shed 4 bases and J 6 bases; nucleotides not matched to a gene: 15. The CDR3 is made up of 16 amino acids. The CDR3 here is CASSAATGQDPLEQYF. DNA for the CDR3: TGCGCCAGCAGCGCAGCGACGGGACAGGACCCCCTCGAGCAGTACTTC.

The table lists this clonotype with many counts. At one boundary the junction diverges from the germline segment, which might be a read error. The rearrangement links TRBV11-1 to TRBJ1-2; D unresolved. The germline gives CDR1 SGHAT, CDR2 FQDESV (reference sequence). The CDR3 loop spans 13 amino acids. The CDR3 is CASSFNGFYDYTF. The DNA for the CDR3 is TGTGCCAGCAGCTTTAACGGGTTCTATGACTACACCTTC.

At least ten counts were recorded for this clonotype. The V call is TRBV20-1, the J call TRBJ1-2; maybe TRBD1 (6 bases). The germline V gene has CDR1 DFQATT and CDR2 SNEGSKA (reference sequence). The CDR3 has 15 residues. Trimming stripped 0 bases from V and 5 bases from J, with 16 bases between. The CDR3 loop reads CSARDGGWGAYGYTF. In nucleotides, the CDR3 is TGCAGTGCTAGAGATGGGGGGTGGGGGGCATATGGCTACACCTTC.

Many counts were recorded for this clonotype. The gene calls are TRBV5-5 and TRBJ2-1; 12 positions match TRBD2. J lost 4 bases, V lost 7 bases, and 12 bases had no gene match. The CDR3 sequence is 17 residues long. Germline assignment: CDR1 SGHKS and CDR2 YYEKEE (reference sequence). The CDR3 here is CASRHSSGRAGYNEQFF. CDR3 coding DNA: TGTGCCAGCCGACACTCTAGCGGGAGGGCCGGGTACAATGAGCAGTTCTTC.

The table lists this clonotype with many counts. The rearrangement links TRBV20-1 to TRBJ2-3; tentative D call: TRBD2 (6 bases). The CDR3 runs to 14 residues. The germline V gene encodes CDR1 DFQATT and CDR2 SNEGSKA (reference sequence). Trimming removed 3 bases at V and 3 bases at J, with 13 bases between. CDR3 sequence reads: CSASKAGRTDTQYF. DNA of the CDR3: TGCAGTGCTAGCAAGGCAGGGAGGACAGATACGCAGTATTTT.

This clonotype was recorded many times. The genes are TRBV20-1 and TRBJ2-1; D not certain. This CDR3 region has 11 residues. The germline V and J ends were trimmed by 5 bases and 4 bases, with 6 bases remaining between them. Germline V gene data show CDR1 as DFQATT and CDR2 as SNEGSKA (reference sequence). CDR3 nucleotides: TGCAGTGCTTCCCCTTACAATGAGCAGTTCTTC. Translation: CSASPYNEQFF.

The sample holds many counts of this clonotype. CDR3: CASSEVPAEKLFF. The CDR3 DNA reads as TGTGCCAGCAGTGAAGTCCCGGCCGAAAAACTGTTTTTT. The chain combines TRBV6-1 with TRBJ1-4; D gene unclear. Trimming shortened V by 1 base and J by 8 bases, and 8 bases separated the two germline ends. CDR1 is MNHNS, CDR2 SASEGT, per germline. The CDR3 is made up of 13 amino acids.

This clonotype occurred many times. This chain connects TRBV30 to TRBJ2-7, with D maybe TRBD1 (5 bases). Trimming cost V 5 bases and J 5 bases, with 16 bases left between them. CDR1 is GTSNPN and CDR2 is SVGIG in the germline V gene (reference sequence). CDR3 length: 13 residues. The CDR3 reads CAWGTTVADEQYF. The CDR3 DNA sequence: TGTGCCTGGGGCACGACAGTGGCGGACGAGCAGTACTTC. Based on the CDR3 plus reference TRBV30 and TRBJ2-7, the full variable domain is SQTIHQWPATLVQPVGSPLSLECTVEGTSNPNLYWYRQAAGRGLQLLFYSVGIGQISSEVPQNLSASRPQDRQFILSSKKLLLSDSGFYLCAWGTTVADEQYFGPGTRLTVT.

Concerning this clonotype: Given a much more abundant clone one base away, this may be a read error. This sequence joins TRBV7-8 and TRBJ2-1; the match to TRBD2 covers 10 bases. V dropped 8 bases and J dropped 4; count of bases not matched to a gene: 5. This CDR3 has 14 residues. Germline loops: CDR1 SGHVS, CDR2 FQNEAQ. The CDR3 loop is CASGLAEEYNEQFF. As DNA, the CDR3 is TGTGCCAGCGGACTAGCGGAGGAATACAATGAGCAGTTCTTC.

For this clonotype: A read error may explain this, as a much larger clone is one base away. The chain uses TRBV20-1 and TRBJ2-1; D is tentatively TRBD1 or TRBD2 (5 bases each). V lost 1 base and J lost 3, with 10 bases in between. The length of the CDR3 is 14 residues. Germline CDR1 is DFQATT and CDR2 is SNEGSKA (reference sequence). The chain's CDR3 is CSARVRGYYNEQFF. In nucleotides, the CDR3 is TGCAGTGCTAGAGTCCGGGGCTACTACAATGAGCAGTTCTTC.

Remarks on this clonotype: This may arise from a read error, as a much more abundant clone is one base away. The chain recombines TRBV27 with TRBJ2-1; D is ambiguous. The CDR3 covers 13 residues. Germline values: CDR1 MNHEY, CDR2 SMNVEV (reference sequence). The V end was cut by 5 bases, the J end by 6 bases, with 11 bases between. CDR3 loop: CASSTGRLNEQFF. CDR3 in DNA: TGTGCCAGCAGTACTGGGCGGCTCAATGAGCAGTTCTTC.

The rearrangement joins TRBV7-3 to TRBJ1-2; TRBD1 matches at 8 bases. The CDR3 has 14 residues. Germline CDR1 reads SGHTA; CDR2 reads FQGTGA. V was clipped by 5 bases and J by 2 bases; unmatched bases: 4. As DNA, the CDR3 is TGTGCCAGCAGCATCTCAGGGGGCAACTATGGCTACACCTTC. It translates to CASSISGGNYGYTF.

This clonotype was picked up many times. The CDR3 sequence: CASTYGGYNEQFF. CDR3 nucleotide sequence: TGTGCCAGCACCTATGGGGGATACAATGAGCAGTTCTTC. The chain joins TRBV7-2 to TRBJ2-1; D is perhaps TRBD1 or TRBD2 (5 bases each). The CDR3 is made up of 13 amino acids. Germline V gives CDR1 SGHTA, CDR2 FQGNSA. The germline V and J ends were trimmed by 7 bases and 4 bases, with 11 bases remaining between them.

V usage is TRBV28 and J usage is TRBJ2-1, with 10 bases fitting TRBD2. CDR1 is MDHEN and CDR2 is SYDVKM in the germline V gene. The CDR3 has 15 residues. V shed 6 bases and J 4 bases; nucleotides not matched to a gene: 6. The CDR3 spells CASRESGRAYNEQFF. CDR3 DNA sequence: TGTGCCAGCAGGGAGAGCGGGAGGGCGTACAATGAGCAGTTCTTC.